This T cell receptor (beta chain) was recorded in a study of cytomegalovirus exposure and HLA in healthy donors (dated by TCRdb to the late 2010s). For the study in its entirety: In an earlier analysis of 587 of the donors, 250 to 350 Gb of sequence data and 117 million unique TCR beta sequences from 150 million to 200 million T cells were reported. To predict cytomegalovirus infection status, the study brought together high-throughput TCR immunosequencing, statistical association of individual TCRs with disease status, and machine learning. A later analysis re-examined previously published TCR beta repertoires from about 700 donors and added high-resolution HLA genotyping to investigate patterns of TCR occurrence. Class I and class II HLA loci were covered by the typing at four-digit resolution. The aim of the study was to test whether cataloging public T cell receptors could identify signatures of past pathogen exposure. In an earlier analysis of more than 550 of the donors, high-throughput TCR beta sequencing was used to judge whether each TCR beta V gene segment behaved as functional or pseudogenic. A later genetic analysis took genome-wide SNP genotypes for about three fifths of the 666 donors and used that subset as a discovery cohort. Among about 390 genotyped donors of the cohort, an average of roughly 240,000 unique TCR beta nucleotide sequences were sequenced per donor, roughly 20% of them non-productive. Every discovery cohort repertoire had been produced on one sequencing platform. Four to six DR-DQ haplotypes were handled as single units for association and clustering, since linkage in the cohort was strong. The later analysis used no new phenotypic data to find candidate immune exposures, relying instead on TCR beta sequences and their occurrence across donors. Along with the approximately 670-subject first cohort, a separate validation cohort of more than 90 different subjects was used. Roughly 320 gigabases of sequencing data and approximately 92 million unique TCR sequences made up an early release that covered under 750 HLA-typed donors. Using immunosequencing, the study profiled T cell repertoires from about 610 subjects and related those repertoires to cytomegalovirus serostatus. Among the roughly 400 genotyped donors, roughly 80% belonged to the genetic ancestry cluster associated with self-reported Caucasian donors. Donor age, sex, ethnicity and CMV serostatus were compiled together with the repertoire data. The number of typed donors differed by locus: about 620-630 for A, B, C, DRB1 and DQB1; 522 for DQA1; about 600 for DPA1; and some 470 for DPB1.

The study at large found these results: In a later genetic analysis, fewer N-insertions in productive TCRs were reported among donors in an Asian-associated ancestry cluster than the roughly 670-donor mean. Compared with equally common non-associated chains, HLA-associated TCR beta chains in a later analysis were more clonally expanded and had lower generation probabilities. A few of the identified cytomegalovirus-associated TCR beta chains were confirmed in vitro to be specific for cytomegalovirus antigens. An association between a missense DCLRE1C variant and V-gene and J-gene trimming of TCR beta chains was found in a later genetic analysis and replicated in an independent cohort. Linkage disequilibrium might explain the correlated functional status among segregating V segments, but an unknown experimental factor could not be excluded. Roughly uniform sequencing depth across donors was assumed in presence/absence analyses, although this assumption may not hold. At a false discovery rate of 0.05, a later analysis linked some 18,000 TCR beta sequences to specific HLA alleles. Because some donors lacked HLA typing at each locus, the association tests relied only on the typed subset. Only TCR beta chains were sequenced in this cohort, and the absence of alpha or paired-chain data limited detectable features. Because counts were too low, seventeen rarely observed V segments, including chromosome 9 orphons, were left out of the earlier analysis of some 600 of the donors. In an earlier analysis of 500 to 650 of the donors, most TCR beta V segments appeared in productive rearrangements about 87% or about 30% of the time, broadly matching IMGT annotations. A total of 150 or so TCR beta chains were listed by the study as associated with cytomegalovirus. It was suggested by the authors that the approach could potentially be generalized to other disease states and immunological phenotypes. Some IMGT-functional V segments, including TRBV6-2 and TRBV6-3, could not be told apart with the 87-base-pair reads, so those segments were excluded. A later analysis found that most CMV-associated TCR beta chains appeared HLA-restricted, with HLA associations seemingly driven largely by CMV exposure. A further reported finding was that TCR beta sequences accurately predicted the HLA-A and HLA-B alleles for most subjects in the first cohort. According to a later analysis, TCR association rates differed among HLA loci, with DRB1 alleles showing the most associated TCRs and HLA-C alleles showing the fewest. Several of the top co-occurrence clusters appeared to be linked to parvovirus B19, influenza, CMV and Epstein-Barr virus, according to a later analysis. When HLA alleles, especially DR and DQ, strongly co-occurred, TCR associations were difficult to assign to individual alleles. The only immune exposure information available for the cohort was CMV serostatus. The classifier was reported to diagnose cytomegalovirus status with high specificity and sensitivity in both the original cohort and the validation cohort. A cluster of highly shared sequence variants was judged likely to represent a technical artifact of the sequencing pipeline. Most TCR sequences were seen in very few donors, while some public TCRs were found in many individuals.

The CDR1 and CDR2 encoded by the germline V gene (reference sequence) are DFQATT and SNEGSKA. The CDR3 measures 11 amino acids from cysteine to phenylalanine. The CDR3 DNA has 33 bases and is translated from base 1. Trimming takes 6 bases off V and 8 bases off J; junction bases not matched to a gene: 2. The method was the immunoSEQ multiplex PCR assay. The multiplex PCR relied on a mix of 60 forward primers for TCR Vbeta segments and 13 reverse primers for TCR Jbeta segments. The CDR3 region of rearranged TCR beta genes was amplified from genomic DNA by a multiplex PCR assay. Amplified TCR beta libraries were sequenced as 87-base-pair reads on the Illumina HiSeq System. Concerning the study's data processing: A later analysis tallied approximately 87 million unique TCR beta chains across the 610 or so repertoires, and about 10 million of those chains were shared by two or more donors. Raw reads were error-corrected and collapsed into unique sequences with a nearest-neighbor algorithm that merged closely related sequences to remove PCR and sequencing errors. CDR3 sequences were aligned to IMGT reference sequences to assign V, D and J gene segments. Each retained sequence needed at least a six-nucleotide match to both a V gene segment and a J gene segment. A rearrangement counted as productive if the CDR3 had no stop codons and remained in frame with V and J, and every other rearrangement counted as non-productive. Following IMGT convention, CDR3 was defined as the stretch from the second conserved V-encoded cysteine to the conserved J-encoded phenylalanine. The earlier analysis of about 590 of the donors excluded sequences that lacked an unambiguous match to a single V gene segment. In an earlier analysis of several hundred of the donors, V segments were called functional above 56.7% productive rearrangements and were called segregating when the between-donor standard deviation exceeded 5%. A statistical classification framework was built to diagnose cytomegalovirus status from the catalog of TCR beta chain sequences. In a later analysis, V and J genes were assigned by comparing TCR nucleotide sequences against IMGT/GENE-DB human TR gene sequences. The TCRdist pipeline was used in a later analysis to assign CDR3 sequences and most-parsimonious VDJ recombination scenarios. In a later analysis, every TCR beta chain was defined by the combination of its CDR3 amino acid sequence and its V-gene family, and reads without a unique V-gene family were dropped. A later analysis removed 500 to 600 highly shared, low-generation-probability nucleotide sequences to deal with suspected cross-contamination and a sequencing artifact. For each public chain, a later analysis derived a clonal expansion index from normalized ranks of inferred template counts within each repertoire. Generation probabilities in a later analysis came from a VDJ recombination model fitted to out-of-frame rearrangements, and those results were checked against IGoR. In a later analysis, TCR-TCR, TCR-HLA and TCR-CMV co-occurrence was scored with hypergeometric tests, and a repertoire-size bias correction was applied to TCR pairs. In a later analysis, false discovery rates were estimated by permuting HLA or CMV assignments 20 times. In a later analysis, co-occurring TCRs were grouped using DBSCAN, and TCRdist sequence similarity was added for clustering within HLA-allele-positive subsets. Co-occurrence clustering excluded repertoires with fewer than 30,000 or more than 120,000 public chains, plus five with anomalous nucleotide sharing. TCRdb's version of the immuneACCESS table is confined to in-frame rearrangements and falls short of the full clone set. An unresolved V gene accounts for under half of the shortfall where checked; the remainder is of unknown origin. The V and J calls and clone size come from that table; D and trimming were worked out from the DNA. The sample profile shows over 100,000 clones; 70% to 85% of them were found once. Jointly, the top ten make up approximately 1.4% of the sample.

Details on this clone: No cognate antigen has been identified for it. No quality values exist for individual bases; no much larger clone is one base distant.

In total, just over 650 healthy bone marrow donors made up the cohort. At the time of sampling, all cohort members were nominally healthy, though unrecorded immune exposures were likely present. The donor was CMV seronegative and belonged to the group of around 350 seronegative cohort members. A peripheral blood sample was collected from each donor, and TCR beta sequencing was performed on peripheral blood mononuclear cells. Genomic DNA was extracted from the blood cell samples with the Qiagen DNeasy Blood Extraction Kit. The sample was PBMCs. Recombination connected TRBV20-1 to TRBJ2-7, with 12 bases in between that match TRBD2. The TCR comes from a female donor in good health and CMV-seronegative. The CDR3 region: CSATSGRKQYF. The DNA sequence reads TGCAGTGCAACTAGCGGGAGGAAGCAGTACTTC.